This TCR beta chain was captured in a study of PD-1 blockade in mismatch repair-deficient tumors (dated 2017 in TCRdb). Background on the whole study: Between late 2013 and September 2016, 75 to 95 consecutive patients with some twelve mismatch repair-deficient cancer types, all previously treated and progressing, were enrolled in the trial. Tumor-associated T cell clones were tracked in the peripheral blood of patients responding to PD-1 blockade by deep sequencing of TCR CDR3 regions. Paper-wide results and their limitations: After pembrolizumab, tumor-resident clones, which were often undetectable in blood before treatment, expanded rapidly and then contracted, generally ahead of radiologic responses.

Mismatch repair deficiency in every enrolled patient was established by polymerase chain reaction or immunohistochemistry. A few patients who responded to pembrolizumab therapy underwent TCR sequencing. The phase II trial prospectively tested pembrolizumab PD-1 blockade in advanced mismatch repair-deficient cancers regardless of tissue of origin. Peripheral blood T cell samples were collected serially, before PD-1 blockade began and at several time points afterward. Blood sampling time points were reported as weeks after the first dose of pembrolizumab. The sample holds one count of this clone. This receptor's antigen is unknown. No quality values exist for individual bases; no much larger clone is one base distant. V trim: 3 bases; J trim: 4 bases; unmatched bases: 5. From the cysteine through the phenylalanine, the CDR3 covers 16 amino acids. The only DNA kept is the CDR3, 48 bases in frame from the first base. From a lookup of the germline V gene, CDR1 and CDR2 are MDHEN and SYDVKM.

The receptor library was made with the immunoSEQ multiplex PCR assay. Imported from immuneACCESS, the table was reduced by TCRdb to in-frame sequences with V and J called. These copies leave out some clones; in studies compared against another copy, an unresolved V gene accounts for under half, and the cause of the remainder is not known. This sample has tens of thousands of clones in its table, and about 82% of those were observed once. 5% to 6.5% of the sample is taken by the ten largest. Sequences were derived from peripheral blood, sampled 44 weeks after starting pembrolizumab. This receptor chain uses TRBV28 and TRBJ2-1; TRBD2 aligns with 11 central bases. The receptor comes from an adult with mismatch repair-deficient cancer. This receptor has the CDR3 CASSFLTSGVYNEQFF. The sequenced DNA is TGTGCCAGCAGTTTCCTGACTAGCGGGGTATACAATGAGCAGTTCTTC.